This T cell receptor (beta chain) was sequenced for a study of OX40 agonist ivuxolimab in advanced cancers. The length of the CDR3 is 15 residues. Germline V lookup: CDR1 SGHTA, CDR2 FQGNSA. Trimming pared 5 bases from V and 3 bases from J, leaving 15 bases between. This clone was seen only once. Sequencing used immunoSEQ multiplex PCR; TCRdb keeps in-frame clones, though not all of them. Of over 30,000 clones listed, approximately 78% are singletons. This material consisted of CD4+ or CD8+ T cells sorted from blood, taken in a trial of the OX40 agonist ivuxolimab. The chain combines TRBV7-2 with TRBJ2-3; D is undetermined. The TCR comes from an adult with an advanced solid tumor such as melanoma, head and neck, liver or kidney cancer. The DNA for the CDR3 is TGTGCCAGCAGCACGGTTAGAGCGAGGACAGATACGCAGTATTTT. This sequence encodes CASSTVRARTDTQYF. Using reference TRBV7-2 and TRBJ2-3 for the parts outside the CDR3, the full variable domain is GAGVSQSPSNKVTEKGKDVELRCDPISGHTALYWYRQSLGQGLEFLIYFQGNSAPDKSGLPSDRFSAERTGGSVSTLTIQRTQQEDSAVYLCASSTVRARTDTQYFGPGTRLTVL.